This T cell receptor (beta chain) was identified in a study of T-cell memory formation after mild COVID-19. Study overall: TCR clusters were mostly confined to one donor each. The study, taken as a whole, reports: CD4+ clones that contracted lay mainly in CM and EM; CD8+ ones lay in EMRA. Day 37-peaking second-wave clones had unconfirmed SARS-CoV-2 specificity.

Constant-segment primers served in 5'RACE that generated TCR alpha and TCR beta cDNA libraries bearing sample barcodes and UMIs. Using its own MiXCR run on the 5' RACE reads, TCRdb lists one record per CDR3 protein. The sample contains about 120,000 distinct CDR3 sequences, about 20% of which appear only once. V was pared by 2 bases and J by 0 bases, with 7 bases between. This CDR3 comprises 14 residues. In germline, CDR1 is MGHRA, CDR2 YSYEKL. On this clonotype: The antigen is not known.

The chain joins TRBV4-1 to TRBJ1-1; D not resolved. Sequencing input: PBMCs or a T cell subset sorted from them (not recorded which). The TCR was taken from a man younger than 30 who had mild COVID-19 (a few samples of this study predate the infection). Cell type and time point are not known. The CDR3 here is CASSQTAVNTEAFF. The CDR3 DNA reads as TGCGCCAGCAGCCAAACGGCAGTGAACACTGAAGCTTTCTTT.